Presented here are 20 T cell receptor beta chains from one specimen sequenced in a study of blood T cell repertoires in COVID-19. Sequencing was performed with immunoSEQ multiplex PCR; in TCRdb, only in-frame clones are kept and a portion is missing. The sample holds about 250,000 clones; approximately 86% are singletons and the top ten take just under 6.5%. Source material: PBMCs or T cells enriched from blood (not recorded which). These receptors were obtained from a woman aged 30 to 39 with acute COVID-19.

This clone has a handful of counts. This rearrangement joins TRBV28 to TRBJ2-7; 8 bases are shared with TRBD2. CDR1 MDHEN and CDR2 SYDVKM come from the germline V gene. The ends lost 10 bases at V and 4 bases at J; junction bases unmatched: 12. The CDR3 extends over 14 amino acids. The CDR3 loop reads CATRGSGSQYEQYF. In DNA, the CDR3 is TGTGCCACCCGTGGAAGCGGGAGTCAGTACGAGCAGTACTTC.

The chain is built from TRBV15 and TRBJ1-3; D unresolved. The V and J ends lost 3 bases and 0 bases respectively, with 9 bases between them. The CDR3 is 15 residues long. In germline, CDR1 is LNHNV, CDR2 YYDKDF (reference sequence). The DNA of the CDR3 is TGTGCCACCAGCAGCCCCGGGAACTCTGGAAACACCATATATTTT. It translates to CATSSPGNSGNTIYF.

The gene calls are TRBV6-2 or TRBV6-3 and TRBJ2-3; 13 bases are shared with TRBD2. Germline lookup yields CDR1 MNHEY and CDR2 SVGEGT. Trimming removed 4 bases from V and 1 base from J; junction bases left unmatched: 8. This CDR3 has 18 residues. CDR3 protein: CASSFPGLAGRGTDTQYF. CDR3 DNA sequence: TGTGCCAGCAGTTTCCCGGGACTAGCGGGAAGGGGCACAGATACGCAGTATTTT.

The V gene is TRBV24-1, the J gene TRBJ2-2; TRBD2 might be the D (7 bases). CDR3 size: 16 residues. In germline, CDR1 is KGHDR, CDR2 SFDVKD. V was pared by 4 bases and J by 7 bases, with 18 bases between. CDR3 nucleotide sequence: TGTGCCACCAGTGAGACGAGGGGGGGCGCAGGCGGGGAGCTGTTTTTT. Translation gives CATSETRGGAGGELFF.

This clone was seen a handful of times. This sequence joins TRBV9 and TRBJ1-4; 9 bases are shared with TRBD1. Germline-derived CDR1 and CDR2 are SGDLS and YYNGEE. The CDR3 runs to 15 residues. V trimming: 1 base; J trimming: 7 bases; junction bases outside the gene matches: 5. The CDR3 loop reads CASSVTGGVGEKLFF. CDR3 nucleotides: TGTGCCAGCAGCGTAACAGGGGGCGTCGGTGAAAAACTGTTTTTT.

The chain links TRBV9 to TRBJ2-5; the match to TRBD2 covers 8 bases. V lost 3 bases to trimming and J lost 5 bases; unmatched junction nucleotides: 15. From germline, CDR1 is SGDLS and CDR2 YYNGEE. This CDR3 contains 17 residues. CDR3 DNA: TGTGCCAGCAGCGGCCCTCCCGGGGGGGCGGGTACGGAGACCCAGTACTTC. The encoded protein is CASSGPPGGAGTETQYF.

The genes are TRBV11-2 and TRBJ2-1, with 10 bases matching TRBD2. Trimming at V came to 5 bases and at J to 6 bases, leaving 4 bases not matched to a gene. The CDR3 is made up of 14 amino acids. Germline V gives CDR1 SGHAT, CDR2 FQNNGV. CDR3 sequence reads: CASSNSGRINEQFF. As DNA, the CDR3 is TGTGCCAGCAGCAATAGCGGGAGGATCAATGAGCAGTTCTTC.

The gene calls are TRBV7-9 and TRBJ1-4; 9 nucleotides align to TRBD1. V gave up 5 bases and J gave up 8 bases; unmatched junction bases: 6. CDR1 and CDR2 (germline): SEHNR, FQNEAQ (reference sequence). The CDR3 totals 14 residues. CDR3: CASSARDRDEKLFF. The CDR3, as DNA: TGTGCCAGCAGCGCCCGGGACAGGGACGAAAAACTGTTTTTT. The complete variable domain, with remaining parts taken from reference TRBV7-9 and TRBJ1-4, reads DTGVSQNPRHKITKRGQNVTFRCDPISEHNRLYWYRQTLGQGPEFLTYFQNEAQLEKSRLLSDRFSAERPKGSFSTLEIQRTEQGDSAMYLCASSARDRDEKLFFGSGTQLSVL.

This chain connects TRBV2 to TRBJ2-1; D remains unclear. The CDR3 contains 13 residues. Germline values: CDR1 SNHLY, CDR2 FYNNEI. V lost 5 bases and J 8 bases, leaving 13 bases between the germline ends. CDR3 sequence (DNA): TGTGCCAGCAGTTCTCTTCGTACGGATGAGCAGTTCTTC. Translation gives CASSSLRTDEQFF.

V usage is TRBV15 and J usage is TRBJ1-5; 7 bases match TRBD1. The CDR3 sequence is 15 residues long. Germline CDR1 and CDR2: LNHNV and YYDKDF (reference sequence). Losses at the gene ends were 6 bases for V and 5 bases for J; bases not matched to a gene: 10. The CDR3 region has the DNA TGTGCCACCAGTACAGACAGGGCTGTGCATCAGCCCCAGCATTTT. This encodes CATSTDRAVHQPQHF.

The chain combines TRBV28 with TRBJ1-5; possibly TRBD1 for D (6 bases). In germline, CDR1 is MDHEN, CDR2 SYDVKM. V was pared by 5 bases and J by 4 bases, with 15 bases between. The CDR3 covers 15 residues. The CDR3: CASSLGGAKNQPQHF. CDR3 in DNA: TGTGCCAGCAGTCTGGGGGGGGCTAAGAATCAGCCCCAGCATTTT.

V gene TRBV10-1 combines with J gene TRBJ2-6, with TRBD1 matching 7 bases. Germline loops: CDR1 WNHNN, CDR2 SYGVQD (reference sequence). The V gene end was trimmed by 6 bases and the J gene end by 2 bases; junction bases not matched to a gene: 13. This CDR3 contains 18 residues. CDR3 coding DNA: TGCGCCAGCAGCGAACAGGAGACAGGGCCCCCTGGGGCCAACGTCCTGACTTTC. It specifies CASSEQETGPPGANVLTF.

The chain couples TRBV5-6 to TRBJ1-2; tentative D call: TRBD1 (5 bases). V dropped 1 base and J dropped 2 bases, with 9 bases sitting between them. The CDR3 spans 14 residues. Germline V CDR1 and CDR2: SGHDT, YYEEEE. The CDR3 nucleotides are TGTGCCAGCAGCTTGTCAGGGTTGAACTATGGCTACACCTTC. It encodes CASSLSGLNYGYTF.

V and J are TRBV28 and TRBJ1-5; possibly TRBD1 for D (6 bases). Germline V gives CDR1 MDHEN, CDR2 SYDVKM. V was shortened by 0 bases and J by 1 base, with 13 bases between the two germline ends. The CDR3 consists of 17 residues. The CDR3 DNA reads TGTGCCAGCAGTTTATGGGGCACAGGGATGAGCAATCAGCCCCAGCATTTT. This translates into CASSLWGTGMSNQPQHF.

This clone showed up just a few times. The genes are TRBV5-1 and TRBJ1-1; weak D call: TRBD1 (6 bases). This CDR3 comprises 14 residues. CDR1 is SGHRS, CDR2 YFSETQ, per germline. V shed 4 bases and J shed 0 bases, with 10 bases lying between them. The CDR3 is CASSATGMNTEAFF. As DNA, the CDR3 is TGCGCCAGCAGCGCGACAGGTATGAACACTGAAGCTTTCTTT.

This clone was observed once. The CDR3 is CASGQTVLSSPLHF. DNA of the CDR3: TGTGCCAGCGGCCAGACAGTCCTTTCGTCACCCCTCCACTTT. The chain links TRBV27 to TRBJ1-6, with D possibly being TRBD1 (5 bases). The CDR3 is 14 amino acids. The V gene's germline CDR1 is MNHEY and CDR2 SMNVEV (reference sequence). V was trimmed by 8 bases and J by 10 bases, leaving 18 bases between them.

The rearrangement joins TRBV9 to TRBJ2-2; TRBD2 agrees at 7 bases. Unmatched junction bases numbered 12, after V lost 4 bases and J lost 3 bases. The CDR3 is 17 residues long. Germline CDR1 and CDR2: SGDLS and YYNGEE. This CDR3 reads CASSPAGSGLYTGELFF. The CDR3 coding sequence is TGTGCCAGCAGCCCAGCGGGTAGCGGGCTATACACCGGGGAGCTGTTTTTT.

The V call is TRBV2, the J call TRBJ1-4; possibly TRBD1 for D (5 bases). V was clipped by 6 bases and J by 2 bases, with 10 bases between them. The CDR3 consists of 14 residues. CDR1 SNHLY and CDR2 FYNNEI come from the germline V gene. The CDR3 here is CASRWGVTNEKLFF. The DNA for the CDR3 is TGTGCCAGCAGATGGGGCGTCACTAATGAAAAACTGTTTTTT.

The chain carries TRBV5-1 and TRBJ1-1; weak D call: TRBD1 (5 bases). The CDR3 loop spans 14 amino acids. CDR1 and CDR2 from the germline V gene are SGHRS and YFSETQ. Trimming shortened V by 2 bases and J by 5 bases, and 13 bases separated the two germline ends. In DNA, the CDR3 is TGCGCCAGCAGCTTACGGGGGGAAGGGACTGAAGCTTTCTTT. This encodes CASSLRGEGTEAFF.

Notes on this clone: In the same sample, other DNA sequences code for this CDR3. The rearrangement joins TRBV27 to TRBJ1-6, with a tentative D call TRBD1 (6 bases). The CDR3 runs 13 residues. V was clipped by 4 bases and J by 6 bases, with 7 bases between them. Germline loops: CDR1 MNHEY, CDR2 SMNVEV (reference sequence). CDR3 in amino acids: CASSSQGNSPLHF. CDR3 sequence (DNA): TGTGCCAGCAGTTCACAGGGTAATTCACCCCTCCACTTT.